Listed below are T cell receptor beta chains from one sample, sequenced in a study of control samples from healthy donors and cancer patients. TCRdb keeps only in-frame clones here, not all; method: immunoSEQ multiplex PCR. The sample includes 57,000 or so clones, about 90% of them seen just once. Sequenced: PBMCs. These receptors were collected from a man in his fifties or sixties with colorectal cancer. Each CDR3 is given with its conserved first and last residue. The D gene is left open where the match is weak. Size is omitted from some rows. Given values are once, few, many or a class for expanded clones.

cdr3_length | j_call | d_call | v_call | clone_size | cdr3_aa
17 | TRBJ2-3 | TRBD2 | TRBV3-1/TRBV3-2 | . | CASSQDGERGGTDTQYF
13 | TRBJ1-5 | . | TRBV2 | . | CASREENNQPQHF
15 | TRBJ2-1 | . | TRBV28 | . | CASSFRQGAYNEQFF
13 | TRBJ1-1 | . | TRBV7-2 | . | CASSGAVNTEAFF
15 | TRBJ1-6 | TRBD1 | TRBV2 | . | CASRRDSSYNSPLHF
13 | TRBJ2-1 | . | TRBV9 | . | CASSVGSSNEQFF
12 | TRBJ1-2 | . | TRBV29-1 | . | CSVEAGVYGYTF
16 | TRBJ2-3 | . | TRBV4-3 | . | CASSPMRGAAADTQYF
15 | TRBJ2-7 | TRBD1 | TRBV3-1/TRBV3-2 | . | CASSLTWTGINRQYF
15 | TRBJ1-5 | . | TRBV5-6 | . | CASSNSQFPGQPQHF
14 | TRBJ2-7 | TRBD2 | TRBV6-5 | . | CASRPGGSAYEQYF
16 | TRBJ1-5 | TRBD1 | TRBV27 | . | CASSSLTGYSNQPQHF
14 | TRBJ1-2 | . | TRBV30 | once | CAWRALTSNYGYTF
16 | TRBJ1-3 | . | TRBV7-9 | once | CASSHTAGAVGNTIYF
14 | TRBJ2-7 | TRBD1 | TRBV12-5 | . | CASGTGTGVYEQYF
14 | TRBJ1-5 | . | TRBV6-5 | . | CASSPRISNQPQHF
13 | TRBJ1-1 | . | TRBV19 | . | CASMASWGERAFF
17 | TRBJ1-2 | . | TRBV27 | . | CASSLSGATPKKYGYTF
16 | TRBJ2-7 | . | TRBV7-2 | few | CASSLAGRLLTYEQYF
11 | TRBJ2-3 | . | TRBV7-9 | . | CASSFPGSQYF
14 | TRBJ2-1 | . | TRBV11-2 | . | CASSLAGSYNEQFF
14 | TRBJ2-7 | . | TRBV19 | . | CASSTEGYSYEQYF
11 | TRBJ2-7 | . | TRBV20-1 | few | CSALGGYEQYF
15 | TRBJ1-1 | TRBD1 | TRBV10-3 | . | CAISGEGTANTEAFF
15 | TRBJ1-4 | TRBD1 | TRBV9 | . | CASSYRTGPNEKLFF
16 | TRBJ1-6 | . | TRBV7-8 | . | CASSPIPGQSNSPLHF
14 | TRBJ2-2 | . | TRBV5-6 | . | CASSLGVRAGELFF
12 | TRBJ1-4 | . | TRBV28 | once | CASLTGNEKLFF
13 | TRBJ1-2 | . | TRBV19 | . | CASSMSYNYGYTF
16 | TRBJ2-1 | . | TRBV11-3 | . | CASSLEGGLSYNEQFF
13 | TRBJ1-2 | . | TRBV12-3/TRBV12-4 | . | CASSNPGTYGYTF
11 | TRBJ2-5 | . | TRBV28 | . | CASSMTETQYF
14 | TRBJ1-5 | . | TRBV5-4 | . | CASSLIGEGQPQHF
15 | TRBJ2-7 | . | TRBV4-2 | . | CASSQEGQRIYEQYF
16 | TRBJ2-3 | TRBD2 | TRBV5-6 | . | CASSLKLGLAGDTQYF
15 | TRBJ1-4 | TRBD1 | TRBV18 | . | CASSPGQGTNEKLFF
16 | TRBJ1-6 | . | TRBV28 | few | CASSLSPRGIGTPLHF
15 | TRBJ2-1 | TRBD2 | TRBV19 | . | CASRGGGGSYNEQFF
16 | TRBJ1-5 | . | TRBV2 | . | CASSLNRAPEGQPQHF
13 | TRBJ2-7 | . | TRBV7-2 | once | CASSVFRNAEQYF
17 | TRBJ2-3 | TRBD1 | TRBV27 | once | CASSFLARGTITDTQYF
11 | TRBJ2-7 | . | TRBV5-6 | . | CASSAAYEQYF
14 | TRBJ2-7 | . | TRBV3-1/TRBV3-2 | . | CASSQEGGYYEQYF
13 | TRBJ1-5 | . | TRBV28 | . | CASSSLAGQPQHF
13 | TRBJ2-2 | . | TRBV15 | . | CATSRYLNEELFF
16 | TRBJ1-5 | . | TRBV4-1 | . | CASSQDPRSSNQPQHF